The TCR beta chain under discussion was sequenced for a study of T-cell memory formation after mild COVID-19. This clonotype was seen a few times. What it binds is not known. V gave up 5 bases and J gave up 5 bases, with 19 bases separating them. Germline V lookup: CDR1 SGHTA, CDR2 FQGNSA. CDR3 size: 16 residues. Study-level points and caveats: Later expanders leaned toward CD4+, whereas clones contracting from day 15 to 85 were balanced CD4/CD8. Cross-reactive memory seemingly joined, as some responding clones were found in pre-infection memory. Nothing confirmed that second-wave clones peaking on day 37 were specific for SARS-CoV-2.

TCRdb re-called the 5' RACE reads with MiXCR, one entry per CDR3 protein. The sample includes around 340,000 distinct CDR3 sequences, 13% of them seen just once. This sequence originates from a man aged 18 to 29 who had mild COVID-19 (a few samples of this study predate the infection). Cell type and time point are not known. The rearrangement links TRBV7-2 to TRBJ2-1; possibly TRBD1 or TRBD2 for D (5 bases each). The sample was PBMCs or a T cell subset sorted from them (not recorded which). In DNA, the CDR3 is TGTGCCAGCAGCCCGCCCGGGGCCCGAGTGCACAATGAGCAGTTCTTC. Protein product: CASSPPGARVHNEQFF. Looking up the rest from reference TRBV7-2 and TRBJ2-1 gives the full variable domain: GAGVSQSPSNKVTEKGKDVELRCDPISGHTALYWYRQSLGQGLEFLIYFQGNSAPDKSGLPSDRFSAERTGGSVSTLTIQRTQQEDSAVYLCASSPPGARVHNEQFFGPGTRLTVL.